The entry below gives a single T cell receptor beta chain sequence along with its context. Its cognate antigen is unknown. V shed 5 bases and J shed 2 bases, with 12 bases lying between them. The germline CDR1 and CDR2 sequences are SGHAT and FQDESV (reference sequence). The CDR3 contains 14 residues. Using a J-beta primer mix together with a sample-barcoded 5' primer, a second PCR was run for roughly 7 to 12 cycles. TCRdb reprocessed the 5' RACE reads with MiXCR, giving one entry per CDR3 protein. The data hold around 870,000 distinct CDR3 sequences, with 25% to 30% observed a single time. The entry originates in a study of blood T cells in healthy people across ages. Study-wide points: Considered underestimates were the diversity estimates obtained from one million T cells.

This chain uses TRBV11-1 with TRBJ2-5; D not resolved. The sample taken for sequencing was blood. The clonotype was recovered from an elderly woman in good health. The CDR3 protein is CASSPDGHQETQYF. In DNA, the CDR3 is TGTGCCAGCAGCCCGGACGGTCATCAAGAGACCCAGTACTTC. Based on the CDR3 plus reference TRBV11-1 and TRBJ2-5, the full variable domain is EAEVAQSPRYKITEKSQAVAFWCDPISGHATLYWYRQILGQGPELLVQFQDESVVDDSQLPKDRFSAERLKGVDSTLKIQPAELGDSAMYLCASSPDGHQETQYFGPGTRLLVL.